Below, 29 T cell receptor beta chains from the same sample are listed, as sequenced in a study of T cell clonotyping in hematopoietic cell transplantation. Clones were read by immunoSEQ multiplex PCR, and TCRdb kept only the in-frame ones, dropping some. The sample carries approximately 70,000 clones, over 90% recorded once. Sequencing was performed on peripheral blood mononuclear cells. The receptor source for this set is a man aged 50 to 60 in good health. Some clones in this sample may be carry-over from other donors' samples.

The chain uses TRBV6-4 and TRBJ1-2; TRBD1 agrees at 7 bases. CDR1 is MRHNA and CDR2 is SNTAGT in the germline V gene. The J segment lost 7 bases and the V segment lost 3 bases, leaving 5 bases of the junction unmatched. The CDR3 loop spans 13 amino acids. For the CDR3, the DNA is TGTGCCAGCAGTGAAGGGGGCGCGGGTGGCTACACCTTC. Translated: CASSEGGAGGYTF.

The V call is TRBV28, the J call TRBJ1-1; weak D call: TRBD1 (5 bases). Trimming removed 6 bases from V and 8 bases from J, with 13 bases in between. Germline CDR1 MDHEN, CDR2 SYDVKM. The CDR3 spans 12 residues. CDR3 protein: CASSYRGTEAFF. As DNA, the CDR3 is TGTGCCAGCAGCTATAGGGGCACCGAAGCTTTCTTT.

This clone showed up just once. V usage is TRBV2 and J usage is TRBJ2-2; 7 nucleotides agree with TRBD2. Germline V gene data show CDR1 as SNHLY and CDR2 as FYNNEI. CDR3 length equals 14 residues. The junction had 2 bases not matched to a gene; V was cut back by 4 bases and J by 3 bases. This CDR3 is CASSVLADTGELFF. In DNA, the CDR3 is TGTGCCAGCAGTGTTCTAGCGGACACCGGGGAGCTGTTTTTT. Full variable domain (rest looked up from reference TRBV2 and TRBJ2-2): EPEVTQTPSHQVTQMGQEVILRCVPISNHLYFYWYRQILGQKVEFLVSFYNNEISEKSEIFDDQFSVERPDGSNFTLKIRSTKLEDSAMYFCASSVLADTGELFFGEGSRLTVL.

The J gene is TRBJ1-5, the V gene TRBV7-9; 12 positions match TRBD1. Germline V gives CDR1 SEHNR, CDR2 FQNEAQ (reference sequence). V shed 5 bases and J 3 bases; nucleotides not matched to a gene: 5. CDR3 length equals 16 residues. The CDR3 spells CASSPGQGAPNQPQHF. CDR3 DNA: TGTGCCAGCAGCCCGGGACAGGGGGCTCCCAATCAGCCCCAGCATTTT.

The chain has TRBV28 and TRBJ2-7, with 9 bases that match TRBD2. The CDR3 has 15 residues. Germline lookup yields CDR1 MDHEN and CDR2 SYDVKM. V was pared by 5 bases and J by 1 base, with 6 bases of the junction left unmatched. CDR3: CASSLIAGASYEQYF. The CDR3 DNA sequence: TGTGCCAGCAGTCTTATAGCGGGGGCGTCCTACGAGCAGTACTTC.

This sequence joins TRBV2 and TRBJ1-2; 7 bases map to TRBD1. The CDR3 runs 14 residues. The V gene end was trimmed by 1 base and the J gene end by 4 bases; junction bases not matched to a gene: 3. CDR1 and CDR2 from the germline V gene are SNHLY and FYNNEI. The CDR3: CASSEGQGSYGYTF. The CDR3 DNA reads TGTGCCAGCAGTGAAGGACAGGGCAGCTATGGCTACACCTTC.

This clone turned up a few times. The V call is TRBV9, the J call TRBJ2-7; D might be TRBD1 (6 bases). The CDR3 has 14 residues. Germline lookup yields CDR1 SGDLS and CDR2 YYNGEE. Trimming shortened V by 4 bases and J by 2 bases, and 13 bases separated the two germline ends. The CDR3 DNA reads as TGTGCCAGCAGCCCCTACAGGGAAACCTACGAGCAGTACTTC. Protein sequence: CASSPYRETYEQYF.

In DNA form, the CDR3 reads TGTGCCATCAGTGACCGAAACACCGGGGAGCTGTTTTTT. Protein: CAISDRNTGELFF. The chain has TRBV10-3 and TRBJ2-2; D gene uncertain. Germline V gene lookup returns CDR1 ENHRY and CDR2 SYGVKD. V lost 3 bases and J lost 2, with 4 bases in between. This CDR3 has 13 residues.

This clone was counted once. V and J are TRBV5-1 and TRBJ1-1, with D possibly being TRBD1 (5 bases). CDR1 SGHRS and CDR2 YFSETQ come from the germline V gene. Between the trimmed V and J ends, which lost 3 bases and 8 bases, there was a span of 20 bases. The CDR3 runs to 15 residues. In DNA form, the CDR3 reads TGCGCCAGCAGCTCGAAGGGTCAGGGAGTTGAGGAAGCTTTCTTT. Residues: CASSSKGQGVEEAFF. The full variable domain, with the rest looked up from reference TRBV5-1 and TRBJ1-1, is KAGVTQTPRYLIKTRGQQVTLSCSPISGHRSVSWYQQTPGQGLQFLFEYFSETQRNKGNFPGRFSGRQFSNSRSEMNVSTLELGDSALYLCASSSKGQGVEEAFFGQGTRLTVV.

The chain links TRBV9 to TRBJ1-1, with TRBD1 matching over 9 bases. The germline V gene encodes CDR1 SGDLS and CDR2 YYNGEE. There are 14 residues in the CDR3. J gave up 3 bases and V 3 bases, and 3 bases lay outside the gene matches. CDR3: CASSADRGDTEAFF. The CDR3 DNA sequence: TGTGCCAGCAGCGCGGACAGGGGAGACACTGAAGCTTTCTTT.

V usage is TRBV28 and J usage is TRBJ1-2; 7 bases align to TRBD1. Losses at the gene ends were 3 bases for V and 4 bases for J; bases not matched to a gene: 2. The CDR3 runs 13 residues. The germline V gene has CDR1 MDHEN and CDR2 SYDVKM. The CDR3 loop reads CASSLRTGYGYTF. Here the CDR3 DNA reads TGTGCCAGCAGTTTGCGGACAGGCTATGGCTACACCTTC.

The rearrangement uses TRBV4-1 and TRBJ2-1, with D hard to call. The CDR3 consists of 17 residues. V lost 6 bases, J lost 3 bases, and 21 bases lay in between. Germline V gives CDR1 MGHRA, CDR2 YSYEKL. CDR3 residues: CASSHPGPSPHYNEQFF. The DNA of the CDR3 is TGCGCCAGCAGTCACCCCGGGCCCTCACCCCACTACAATGAGCAGTTCTTC.

V is TRBV30 and J is TRBJ1-5; D not certain. Germline CDR1 is GTSNPN and CDR2 is SVGIG (reference sequence). The CDR3 is 13 amino acids. Trimming pared 2 bases from V and 0 bases from J, leaving 5 bases between. The CDR3 DNA is TGTGCCTGGAGTAGGGATAGCAATCAGCCCCAGCATTTT. This translates into CAWSRDSNQPQHF.

Of note for this clone: Other DNA sequences from this sample encode an identical CDR3 as well. V is TRBV6-6 and J is TRBJ1-1; 9 bases match TRBD1. In germline, CDR1 is MNHNY, CDR2 SVGAGI (reference sequence). The CDR3 is 15 amino acids. Losses at the gene ends were 0 bases for V and 3 bases for J; bases not matched to a gene: 2. The CDR3 sequence is CASSYSRTGDTEAFF. DNA for the CDR3: TGTGCCAGCAGTTACTCCCGGACAGGGGACACTGAAGCTTTCTTT.

This sequence joins TRBV28 and TRBJ2-3; the D gene is possibly TRBD2 (6 bases). V lost 7 bases, J lost 2 bases, and 19 bases lay in between. The CDR3 loop spans 16 amino acids. CDR1 is MDHEN, CDR2 SYDVKM, per germline. The chain's CDR3 is CASTQKWRGNTDTQYF. CDR3 nucleotides: TGTGCCAGCACCCAAAAGTGGCGGGGTAACACAGATACGCAGTATTTT.

This clone has a single count. This sequence joins TRBV6-5 and TRBJ2-2; tentative D call: TRBD2 (5 bases). Looked up from germline, CDR1 is MNHEY and CDR2 is SVGAGI. The CDR3 extends over 16 amino acids. V was shortened by 0 bases and J by 5 bases, with 13 bases between the two germline ends. CDR3 protein: CASSYSRSRETGELFF. CDR3 sequence (DNA): TGTGCCAGCAGTTACTCGAGGTCGAGGGAAACCGGGGAGCTGTTTTTT.

The CDR3: CASSLDYPTGELFF. CDR3 in DNA: TGTGCCAGCAGCTTGGACTATCCAACCGGGGAGCTGTTTTTT. V gene TRBV7-9 combines with J gene TRBJ2-2, with TRBD2 as a possible D gene (6 bases). Germline lookup yields CDR1 SEHNR and CDR2 FQNEAQ (reference sequence). V shed 3 bases and J shed 5 bases, with 10 bases lying between them. The CDR3 length is 14 residues.

The chain combines TRBV9 with TRBJ1-2; unclear D gene. Deletions cut 3 bases from V and 8 bases from J, with 17 bases between. CDR3 length: 14 residues. Germline V CDR1 and CDR2: SGDLS, YYNGEE. The CDR3 sequence: CASSGGLVPGGYTF. The CDR3 nucleotides are TGTGCCAGCAGCGGAGGTTTGGTCCCTGGGGGCTACACCTTC.

V gene TRBV28 combines with J gene TRBJ2-7; D not certain. The germline V and J ends were trimmed by 6 bases and 2 bases, with 8 bases remaining between them. The V gene's germline CDR1 is MDHEN and CDR2 SYDVKM. This CDR3 region has 12 residues. CDR3 amino acids: CASSRGPYEQYF. The CDR3 DNA follows: TGTGCCAGCAGCCGAGGCCCCTACGAGCAGTACTTC.

The chain recombines TRBV2 with TRBJ1-1; D might be TRBD1 (6 bases). Per the germline V gene, CDR1 is SNHLY and CDR2 is FYNNEI. The V gene lost 8 bases and the J gene lost 0 bases, with 16 bases spanning the gap. CDR3 length: 15 amino acids. In DNA, the CDR3 is TGTGCCAGCTCATTATGGGGGGGCATGAACACTGAAGCTTTCTTT. Amino acid sequence: CASSLWGGMNTEAFF. The full variable domain, in which reference TRBV2 and TRBJ1-1 provide the parts outside the CDR3, is EPEVTQTPSHQVTQMGQEVILRCVPISNHLYFYWYRQILGQKVEFLVSFYNNEISEKSEIFDDQFSVERPDGSNFTLKIRSTKLEDSAMYFCASSLWGGMNTEAFFGQGTRLTVV.

This clone was detected once. The rearrangement uses TRBV5-1 and TRBJ2-7; unclear D gene. The V end lost 3 bases, the J end lost 4 bases, and 8 bases lay between the germline ends. The germline gives CDR1 SGHRS, CDR2 YFSETQ. The CDR3 covers 12 residues. CDR3 region: CASSSYGYEQYF. The CDR3 DNA sequence: TGCGCCAGCAGCTCCTACGGTTACGAGCAGTACTTC.

V and J are TRBV10-3 and TRBJ1-6; possible D gene TRBD1, 6 bases. The CDR3 is 15 residues long. The germline gives CDR1 ENHRY, CDR2 SYGVKD. The V gene lost 8 bases and the J gene lost 7 bases, with 18 bases spanning the gap. The CDR3 bases are TGTGCCATCGGGTCTTCAGGGGTTCGGAATTCACCCCTCCACTTT. It is translated as CAIGSSGVRNSPLHF.

The V gene is TRBV28, the J gene TRBJ2-1, with 7 bases that match TRBD2. The CDR3 covers 11 residues. The trim removed 5 bases at V and 12 bases at J, leaving 4 bases unmatched. The germline V gene encodes CDR1 MDHEN and CDR2 SYDVKM. The CDR3, as DNA: TGTGCCAGCAGTCCCCGGGGGGTGCAGTTCTTC. Its protein product is CASSPRGVQFF. The whole variable domain, remainder taken from reference TRBV28 and TRBJ2-1, is DVKVTQSSRYLVKRTGEKVFLECVQDMDHENMFWYRQDPGLGLRLIYFSYDVKMKEKGDIPEGYSVSREKKERFSLILESASTNQTSMYLCASSPRGVQFFGPGTRLTVL.

V and J are TRBV29-1 and TRBJ1-1; D is uncertain. Deletions cut 5 bases from V and 1 base from J, with 11 bases between. This CDR3 has 13 amino acids. Germline-derived CDR1 and CDR2 are SQVTM and ANQGSEA. The DNA of the CDR3 is TGCAGCGTTCGCCCCCGGGGGAACACTGAAGCTTTCTTT. It specifies CSVRPRGNTEAFF.

This clone came up a few times. This chain uses TRBV6-6 with TRBJ2-7, with TRBD1 matching 8 bases. Germline V CDR1 and CDR2: MNHNY, SVGAGI (reference sequence). This CDR3 is 12 amino acids long. V lost 7 bases to trimming and J lost 5 bases; unmatched junction nucleotides: 4. CDR3 sequence reads: CASTGGRHEQYF. The CDR3 nucleotides read TGTGCCAGCACAGGGGGCCGACACGAGCAGTACTTC.

The DNA of the CDR3 is TGTGCCAGTAGTCTTCGAGCGGGGGTCAACACCGGGGAGCTGTTTTTT. This translates into CASSLRAGVNTGELFF. This chain joins TRBV19 and TRBJ2-2; 8 positions agree with TRBD2. The J segment lost 2 bases and the V segment lost 5 bases, leaving 7 bases of the junction unmatched. CDR3 length: 16 residues. CDR1 and CDR2 from the germline V gene are LNHDA and SQIVND (reference sequence).

The J gene is TRBJ1-2, the V gene TRBV6-5; 8 bases align to TRBD1. CDR1 is MNHEY and CDR2 is SVGAGI in the germline V gene. The CDR3 has 13 residues. V gave up 5 bases and J gave up 8 bases; unmatched junction bases: 7. CDR3 protein: CASSDGQGRGYTF. The DNA for the CDR3 is TGTGCCAGCAGTGACGGACAGGGTCGGGGCTACACCTTC.

The rearrangement uses TRBV6-6 and TRBJ1-1; D is perhaps TRBD1 (5 bases). Looked up from germline, CDR1 is MNHNY and CDR2 is SVGAGI (reference sequence). The CDR3 sequence is 14 residues long. The ends were cut back, 4 bases at V and 2 bases at J, with 11 bases in the middle. The CDR3 loop reads CASSFDSRNTEAFF. CDR3 bases: TGTGCCAGCAGTTTCGACAGCCGAAACACTGAAGCTTTCTTT.

The rearrangement links TRBV6-1 to TRBJ2-3, with 10 bases identical to TRBD2. Trimming cost V 4 bases and J 3 bases; bases outside gene matches: 7. Per the germline V gene, CDR1 is MNHNS and CDR2 is SASEGT. The CDR3 runs to 16 residues. CDR3 residues: CASSGLAGAGTDTQYF. Written as DNA, the CDR3 is TGTGCCAGCAGTGGCCTAGCGGGAGCAGGGACAGATACGCAGTATTTT.